This T cell receptor (beta chain) comes out of a study of breast tumors, draining lymph nodes, adjacent tissues. This clonotype was found many times. TCRdb redid the calling of the multiplex PCR reads with MiXCR, one entry per CDR3 protein. Of about 130,000 distinct CDR3 sequences listed, over 20% are singletons. Germline trimming cut 7 bases from V and 6 bases from J; bases unmatched to any gene: 5. The CDR3 is 13 amino acids. CDR1 and CDR2 from the germline V gene are ENHRY and SYGVKD. Axillary draining lymph nodes of breast cancer patients supplied the node samples. This receptor was obtained from a female donor with breast cancer. Some clones in this sample may be carry-over from other donors' samples. The sample was axillary lymph node tissue. The V gene is TRBV10-3, the J gene TRBJ2-7; 11 bases fit TRBD1. CDR3 sequence: CAIKGQGDGEQYF. In nucleotides, the CDR3 is TGTGCCATCAAGGGACAGGGGGACGGCGAGCAGTACTTC.